These 16 T cell receptor beta chains came from one sample sequenced in a study of OX40 agonist ivuxolimab in advanced cancers. Libraries were prepared by immunoSEQ multiplex PCR; TCRdb keeps only in-frame clonotypes and omits some of them. Among roughly 70,000 clones listed, 75% to 90% were seen once. The source material was CD4+ or CD8+ T cells sorted from blood, sampled in a trial of the OX40 agonist ivuxolimab. Receptors originate from an adult with an advanced solid tumor such as melanoma, head and neck, liver or kidney cancer.

The rearrangement links TRBV7-6 to TRBJ2-5; 9 nucleotides match TRBD1. CDR3 length: 13 residues. Trimming at V came to 1 base and at J to 8 bases, leaving 2 bases not matched to a gene. Germline CDR1 is SGHVS and CDR2 is FNYEAQ. CDR3: CASSLGDRETQYF. CDR3 in DNA: TGTGCCAGCAGCTTAGGGGACAGGGAAACCCAGTACTTC.

This clone appeared a single time. The chain is built from TRBV7-2 and TRBJ1-2; the match to TRBD1 covers 12 bases. Germline V CDR1 and CDR2: SGHTA, FQGNSA. CDR3 length equals 16 residues. Losses at the gene ends were 10 bases for V and 7 bases for J; bases not matched to a gene: 16. The CDR3 DNA follows: TGTGCCACTACGCAGGGACAGGGGGCGCGAGGTGGTGGCTACACCTTC. Protein sequence: CATTQGQGARGGGYTF.

This clone was seen only once. J is TRBJ2-2 and V is TRBV9; tentatively, D is TRBD1 (6 bases). The CDR3 has 15 amino acids. V was trimmed by 6 bases and J by 4 bases, leaving 16 bases between them. CDR1 is SGDLS and CDR2 is YYNGEE in the germline V gene. As DNA, the CDR3 is TGTGCCAGCACCCCGGGACACCAGATCACCGGGGAGCTGTTTTTT. It yields the protein CASTPGHQITGELFF.

V gene TRBV9 combines with J gene TRBJ2-5; TRBD2 is a possible D gene (5 bases). V lost 3 bases to trimming and J lost 7 bases, with 10 bases between them. Germline V gene sequence: CDR1 SGDLS, CDR2 YYNGEE. This CDR3 comprises 12 residues. CDR3 coding DNA: TGTGCCAGCAGCGAGGCAGAGGGGACCCAGTACTTC. Residues: CASSEAEGTQYF.

The chain combines TRBV19 with TRBJ2-7; 12 positions agree with TRBD1. Germline V CDR1 and CDR2: LNHDA, SQIVND (reference sequence). The CDR3 loop spans 17 amino acids. The trim removed 5 bases at V and 7 bases at J, leaving 15 bases unmatched. Here the CDR3 DNA reads TGTGCCAGTAGTCCGGCTGCCTCGGGACAGGGGGCGGGGGAGCAGTACTTC. Amino acids: CASSPAASGQGAGEQYF.

The V gene is TRBV5-4, the J gene TRBJ1-2; 9 nucleotides match TRBD1. This CDR3 comprises 14 residues. Unmatched junction bases numbered 11, after V lost 6 bases and J lost 8 bases. The V gene's germline CDR1 is SGHNT and CDR2 YYREEE (reference sequence). The chain's CDR3 is CASTITGQGRGYTF. The CDR3 DNA is TGTGCCAGCACTATAACGGGACAGGGACGGGGCTACACCTTC. The full variable domain, rest sourced from reference TRBV5-4 and TRBJ1-2, is ETGVTQSPTHLIKTRGQQVTLRCSSQSGHNTVSWYQQALGQGPQFIFQYYREEENGRGNFPPRFSGLQFPNYSSELNVNALELDDSALYLCASTITGQGRGYTFGSGTRLTVV.

The chain recombines TRBV5-1 with TRBJ2-2; D possibly corresponds to TRBD1 (5 bases). The V end was cut by 4 bases, the J end by 4 bases, with 11 bases between. The germline V gene encodes CDR1 SGHRS and CDR2 YFSETQ. CDR3 length: 14 amino acids. CDR3 sequence: CASSLSTATGELFF. As DNA, the CDR3 is TGCGCCAGCAGCCTGTCGACAGCCACCGGGGAGCTGTTTTTT.

With respect to this clone: Other DNA sequences within the sample encode an identical CDR3. The genes are TRBV28 and TRBJ1-5; a weak D match, TRBD1 (5 bases). Germline CDR1 MDHEN, CDR2 SYDVKM. This CDR3 region has 14 residues. V lost 1 base and J 16 bases, leaving 20 bases between the germline ends. The CDR3 spells CASSLSYGTQGFHF. The CDR3 region has the DNA TGTGCCAGCAGTTTATCCTACGGGACGCAGGGCTTTCATTTT.

The rearrangement links TRBV18 to TRBJ1-3; possibly TRBD1 for D (6 bases). Germline V CDR1 and CDR2: KGHSH, LQKENI. V lost 3 bases and J lost 4, with 13 bases in between. The CDR3 has 15 residues. CDR3 DNA sequence: TGTGCCAGCTCACCGGACAGAGGCCCCGGAAACACCATATATTTT. Translating gives CASSPDRGPGNTIYF.

Notes on this clone: This CDR3 is also generated by other DNA sequences in the sample. The chain couples TRBV4-1 to TRBJ1-4, with no clear D. The CDR3 runs 16 residues. Germline V lookup: CDR1 MGHRA, CDR2 YSYEKL. V lost 3 bases and J 7 bases, leaving 18 bases between the germline ends. The CDR3 reads CASSQVPTGWGEKLFF. CDR3 DNA sequence: TGCGCCAGCAGCCAGGTCCCAACGGGGTGGGGTGAAAAACTGTTTTTT.

The V gene is TRBV4-3, the J gene TRBJ2-7; TRBD1 agrees at 8 bases. This CDR3 spans 15 amino acids. V shed 4 bases, J shed 3 bases, and the junction held 8 bases outside the gene matches. The germline V gene encodes CDR1 LGHNA and CDR2 YSLEER. CDR3 bases: TGCGCCAGCAGCCCCGGACAGGGATTGAACTACGAGCAGTACTTC. Residues: CASSPGQGLNYEQYF.

This CDR3 reads CATGLAVNNEQFF. CDR3 nucleotides: TGTGCCACGGGACTAGCGGTAAACAATGAGCAGTTCTTC. This rearrangement joins TRBV10-3 to TRBJ2-1, with 11 bases lining up with TRBD2. Looked up from germline, CDR1 is ENHRY and CDR2 is SYGVKD. The V and J ends lost 10 bases and 5 bases, in that order; junction bases with no gene match: 4. The CDR3 has 13 residues.

This clone was detected once. V and J are TRBV4-1 and TRBJ1-1; no clear D. The CDR3 runs 14 residues. The germline CDR1 and CDR2 sequences are MGHRA and YSYEKL. V was clipped by 1 base and J by 0 bases, with 6 bases between them. In nucleotides, the CDR3 is TGCGCCAGCAGCCAAGTAGAGGTGAACACTGAAGCTTTCTTT. Protein: CASSQVEVNTEAFF.

The chain recombines TRBV28 with TRBJ1-6, with D perhaps TRBD1 (6 bases). Germline assignment: CDR1 MDHEN and CDR2 SYDVKM. The CDR3 runs 14 residues. V was trimmed by 6 bases and J by 6 bases, leaving 12 bases between them. The DNA of the CDR3 is TGTGCCAGCAGATCCACAGGGTTTAATTCACCCCTCCACTTT. This encodes CASRSTGFNSPLHF.

Points on this clone: A junction end diverges from the germline sequence, so it may reflect a read error. The V and J genes are TRBV30 and TRBJ2-7; the D gene is possibly TRBD1 (5 bases). Germline V gene lookup returns CDR1 GTSNPN and CDR2 SVGIG (reference sequence). This CDR3 contains 14 residues. CDR3 in DNA: TGTGCCTGGAGTAAAGGGTGGGCAGGGATGTCTCGTGTCTTC. Residues: CAWSKGWAGMSRVF.

V gene TRBV7-2 combines with J gene TRBJ2-7; D ambiguous. This CDR3 has 14 amino acids. Between the trimmed V and J ends, which lost 1 base and 4 bases, there was a span of 11 bases. The germline V gene encodes CDR1 SGHTA and CDR2 FQGNSA. CDR3 coding DNA: TGTGCCAGCAGCTTAGATTGGATTAGTTACGAGCAGTACTTC. It yields the protein CASSLDWISYEQYF.